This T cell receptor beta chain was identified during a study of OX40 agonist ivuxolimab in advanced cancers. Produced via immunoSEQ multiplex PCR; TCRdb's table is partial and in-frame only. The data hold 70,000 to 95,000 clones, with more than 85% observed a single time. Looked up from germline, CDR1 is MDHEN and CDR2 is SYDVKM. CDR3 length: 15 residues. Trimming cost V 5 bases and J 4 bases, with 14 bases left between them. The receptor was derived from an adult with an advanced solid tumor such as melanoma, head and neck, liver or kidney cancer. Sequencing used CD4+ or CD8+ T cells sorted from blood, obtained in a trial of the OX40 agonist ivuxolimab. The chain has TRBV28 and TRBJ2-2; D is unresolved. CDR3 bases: TGTGCCAGCAGTGCAGGCAGTCTGACCACCGGGGAGCTGTTTTTT. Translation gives CASSAGSLTTGELFF. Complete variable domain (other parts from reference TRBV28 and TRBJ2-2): DVKVTQSSRYLVKRTGEKVFLECVQDMDHENMFWYRQDPGLGLRLIYFSYDVKMKEKGDIPEGYSVSREKKERFSLILESASTNQTSMYLCASSAGSLTTGELFFGEGSRLTVL.